What follows are 25 T cell receptor beta chains derived from one specimen sequenced in a study of T cell repertoires in cytomegalovirus infection. TCRdb ran MiXCR on the reads and lists one entry per CDR3 protein. This sample has almost 550,000 distinct CDR3 sequences, with 16% found just once. Sequencing used CD8+ T cells from PBMCs. These receptors were taken from a human donor in good health (CMV status not recorded). Some clones in this sample may be carry-over from other donors' samples.

The CDR3 loop reads CASSDTPGANVLTF. In DNA form, the CDR3 reads TGTGCCAGCAGTGACACCCCTGGGGCCAACGTCCTGACTTTC. This sequence joins TRBV27 and TRBJ2-6; D remains ambiguous. The CDR3 spans 14 residues. V lost 5 bases and J 2 bases, leaving 7 bases between the germline ends. CDR1 and CDR2 (germline): MNHEY, SMNVEV (reference sequence). Based on the CDR3 plus reference TRBV27 and TRBJ2-6, the full variable domain is EAQVTQNPRYLITVTGKKLTVTCSQNMNHEYMSWYRQDPGLGLRQIYYSMNVEVTDKGDVPEGYKVSRKEKRNFPLILESPSPNQTSLYFCASSDTPGANVLTFGAGSRLTVL.

The chain combines TRBV6-1 with TRBJ1-2; TRBD1 matches 8 bases. The V gene end was trimmed by 4 bases and the J gene end by 3 bases; junction bases not matched to a gene: 7. CDR3 length: 15 residues. The V gene's germline CDR1 is MNHNS and CDR2 SASEGT. In DNA form, the CDR3 reads TGTGCCAGCAGTGGGCAGGGGGCTAAGGACTATGGCTACACCTTC. Encoded protein: CASSGQGAKDYGYTF.

The gene calls are TRBV7-3 and TRBJ2-1; 8 bases are a match to TRBD2. The V gene end was trimmed by 3 bases and the J gene end by 9 bases; junction bases not matched to a gene: 7. In germline, CDR1 is SGHTA, CDR2 FQGTGA. CDR3 length: 14 amino acids. The CDR3 protein is CASSFGTSTGEQFF. For the CDR3, the DNA is TGTGCCAGCAGCTTTGGGACTAGTACGGGTGAGCAGTTCTTC.

This clonotype was seen a handful of times. The germline gene is not matched at one end of the junction; a read error may be the cause. The V call is TRBV9, the J call TRBJ2-7; D perhaps matches TRBD1 (5 bases). Germline values: CDR1 SGDLS, CDR2 YYNGEE. There are 11 residues in the CDR3. The CDR3 loop is CASSAGHDQYF. In DNA form, the CDR3 reads TGTGCCAGCAGCGCCGGACACGATCAGTACTTC. Variable domain in full (rest from reference TRBV9 and TRBJ2-7): DSGVTQTPKHLITATGQRVTLRCSPRSGDLSVYWYQQSLDQGLQFLIQYYNGEERAKGNILERFSAQQFPDLHSELNLSSLELGDSALYFCASSAGHDQYFGPGTRLTVT.

Turning to this clonotype: No conserved phenylalanine or tryptophan is present at the end of the CDR3, so a read error is the likely explanation. The limits of the CDR3 on the DNA are not certain, so only TCRdb's listed CDR3 is given. This chain links TRBV7-2 with TRBJ2-1; the DNA was not compared with TRBD2, the D call given in the table. The V gene's germline CDR1 is SGHTA and CDR2 FQGNSA. From its first to its last residue, the CDR3 has 21 amino acids. The CDR3 is CASSLDSGDYRELSSYNEQLL.

The CDR3 bases are TGTGCCAGCAGCTTCGTCGGGACAGGGGATGGATCACCCCTCCACTTT. Its protein product is CASSFVGTGDGSPLHF. V and J are TRBV11-2 and TRBJ1-6, with TRBD1 matching over 10 bases. V lost 3 bases, J lost 10 bases, and 9 bases stayed unmatched. Germline CDR1 is SGHAT and CDR2 is FQNNGV. The CDR3 is 16 amino acids.

In its sample, this clonotype was seen once. A read error may account for a junction end that differs from germline. The chain recombines TRBV4-1 with TRBJ2-2, with 11 bases matching TRBD2. CDR3 length equals 18 residues. The germline V gene encodes CDR1 MGHRA and CDR2 YSYEKL. This CDR3 is CASSQPLAGAGNTGELFF. The CDR3 DNA follows: TGTGCCAGCAGCCAACCACTAGCGGGAGCTGGAAACACCGGGGAGCTGTTTTTT.

This sequence joins TRBV6-5 and TRBJ1-1, with D possibly matching TRBD1 (5 bases). The CDR3 has 17 residues. Germline CDR1 MNHEY, CDR2 SVGAGI. Trimming pared 2 bases from V and 4 bases from J, leaving 20 bases between. This chain's CDR3 is CASSYPDLAGTGTEAFF. DNA for the CDR3: TGTGCCAGCAGTTACCCGGATTTAGCGGGTACAGGCACTGAAGCTTTCTTT.

Details on this clonotype: This sequence may be a read error, since a much larger clone differs from it by one base. The genes are TRBV7-6 and TRBJ2-1; D might be TRBD2 (5 bases). Germline V lookup: CDR1 SGHVS, CDR2 FNYEAQ. The CDR3 extends over 14 amino acids. The CDR3 spells CASSSSPGYNEKFF. CDR3 DNA: TGTGCCAGCAGCTCCAGTCCGGGATACAATGAGAAGTTCTTC.

The rearrangement uses TRBV29-1 and TRBJ2-7; D possibly corresponds to TRBD2 (7 bases). CDR1 SQVTM and CDR2 ANQGSEA come from the germline V gene. This CDR3 region has 14 residues. Trimming stripped 6 bases from V and 6 bases from J, with 21 bases between. This CDR3 reads CSVPRGGAGAEQYF. CDR3 sequence (DNA): TGCAGCGTCCCGAGGGGGGGGGCCGGGGCCGAGCAGTACTTC.

V is TRBV6-5 and J is TRBJ2-1; D gene unclear. The CDR3 sequence is 14 residues long. Per germline, CDR1 MNHEY and CDR2 SVGAGI. With 2 bases removed from V and 6 bases from J, the gap between germline ends came to 11 bases. As DNA, the CDR3 is TGTGCCAGCAGTTACGCGGAAGGCACCAATGAGCAGTTCTTC. Translation gives CASSYAEGTNEQFF.

This clonotype was observed at least ten times. The rearrangement joins TRBV28 to TRBJ1-1; D might be TRBD1 (5 bases). This CDR3 has 15 amino acids. The V and J ends lost 3 bases and 0 bases respectively, with 11 bases between them. CDR1 and CDR2 from the germline V gene are MDHEN and SYDVKM. For the CDR3, the DNA is TGTGCCAGCAGTTTGTGGACAACCATGAACACTGAAGCTTTCTTT. It codes for CASSLWTTMNTEAFF.

This clonotype has at least ten counts. The rearrangement uses TRBV7-6 and TRBJ1-2; no reliable D call. The germline V gene encodes CDR1 SGHVS and CDR2 FNYEAQ. Trimming took off 5 bases at V and 2 bases at J, with 18 bases between the two ends. This CDR3 contains 16 residues. The CDR3 nucleotides are TGTGCCAGCAGCCCTCAAACATTGGGAATAAACTATGGCTACACCTTC. The encoded protein is CASSPQTLGINYGYTF. Supplemented by reference TRBV7-6 and TRBJ1-2, the full variable domain reads GAGVSQSPRYKVTKRGQDVALRCDPISGHVSLYWYRQALGQGPEFLTYFNYEAQQDKSGLPNDRFSAERPEGSISTLTIQRTEQRDSAMYRCASSPQTLGINYGYTFGSGTRLTVV.

This clonotype occurred a few times. V is TRBV7-9 and J is TRBJ2-3, with 14 bases lining up with TRBD2. The V gene's germline CDR1 is SEHNR and CDR2 FQNEAQ (reference sequence). After removal of 5 bases from V and 4 bases from J, the junction contained 8 bases not matched to a gene. The CDR3 covers 17 residues. CDR3 in DNA: TGTGCCAGCAGCCCCCAGGGACTAGCGGGGGACGCAGATACGCAGTATTTT. It encodes CASSPQGLAGDADTQYF.

This clonotype was detected ten times or more. CDR3 sequence (DNA): TGTGCCAGCAGCCAAGTCGAGGGCAGGGGGCGCTTTAGCTCTGGGGCCAACGTCCTGACTTTC. This codes for CASSQVEGRGRFSSGANVLTF. The chain employs TRBV4-2 and TRBJ2-6; TRBD1 matches 8 bases. Trimming removed 1 base from V and 0 bases from J; junction bases left unmatched: 14. Germline V CDR1 and CDR2: LGHNA, YNFKEQ. The length of the CDR3 is 21 residues.

This chain links TRBV4-1 with TRBJ1-1; the D gene is possibly TRBD1 (6 bases). Trimming pared 6 bases from V and 1 base from J, leaving 12 bases between. The CDR3 totals 14 residues. Germline lookup yields CDR1 MGHRA and CDR2 YSYEKL. CDR3 DNA: TGCGCCAGCAGGCTACAGGGTGAGAACACTGAAGCTTTCTTT. Translating gives CASRLQGENTEAFF.

The chain couples TRBV20-1 to TRBJ2-3, with a tentative D call TRBD2 (6 bases). The germline V gene has CDR1 DFQATT and CDR2 SNEGSKA (reference sequence). This CDR3 has 13 residues. Trimming took 2 bases from V and 10 from J, leaving 16 bases between them. CDR3 sequence: CSARNLGDSAQYF. The DNA for the CDR3 is TGCAGTGCTAGAAATTTAGGGGACTCCGCGCAGTATTTT.

The chain couples TRBV4-2 to TRBJ1-6, with TRBD1 matching 9 bases. The trim removed 1 base at V and 0 bases at J, leaving 10 bases unmatched. The CDR3 sequence is 20 residues long. CDR1 and CDR2 (germline): LGHNA, YNFKEQ. For the CDR3, the DNA is TGTGCCAGCAGCCAAGTTCAGAGTACAGGGGGCTTCTCCTATAATTCACCCCTCCACTTT. Translated, it gives CASSQVQSTGGFSYNSPLHF.

This clonotype was found a few times. The chain links TRBV19 to TRBJ2-3; D is possibly TRBD2 (5 bases). V lost 3 bases and J 1 base, leaving 14 bases between the germline ends. This CDR3 is 16 amino acids long. Germline V gene lookup returns CDR1 LNHDA and CDR2 SQIVND (reference sequence). The CDR3 region is CASSISGGRGTDTQYF. The CDR3 DNA reads as TGTGCCAGTAGTATTTCCGGAGGAAGGGGCACAGATACGCAGTATTTT.

Turning to this clonotype: A clone one base away is much larger, so this may be a read error. V and J are TRBV6-6 and TRBJ2-3, with D possibly being TRBD1 (6 bases). V gave up 2 bases and J gave up 3 bases, with 12 bases separating them. The CDR3 length is 15 residues. Germline V gene lookup returns CDR1 MNHNY and CDR2 SVGAGI (reference sequence). The CDR3 DNA reads TGTGCCAGCAGTTACAACCCAAGGGGGACAGATACGCAGTATTTT. It encodes CASSYNPRGTDTQYF.

As concerns this clonotype: Because it lacks the conserved phenylalanine or tryptophan at the end, this CDR3 is likely a read error. The rearrangement uses TRBV6-6 and TRBJ2-1; 8 bases match TRBD1. The CDR3 has 16 residues. Unmatched junction bases numbered 10, after V lost 6 bases and J lost 3 bases. Germline V gene lookup returns CDR1 MNHNY and CDR2 SVGAGI (reference sequence). DNA for the CDR3: TGTGCCAGCAGCCCCGGACAGGGAAGCAACTACAATGAGCAGTTCTTA. This sequence encodes CASSPGQGSNYNEQFL.

This clonotype was counted at least ten times. The chain is built from TRBV6-5 and TRBJ2-2; 11 bases fit TRBD2. V dropped 4 bases and J dropped 5; count of bases not matched to a gene: 3. The V gene's germline CDR1 is MNHEY and CDR2 SVGAGI. This CDR3 is built from 15 residues. The chain's CDR3 is CASSSLAGVTGELFF. CDR3 coding DNA: TGTGCCAGCAGTTCACTAGCGGGAGTTACCGGGGAGCTGTTTTTT.

V is TRBV5-8 and J is TRBJ1-1; TRBD1 might be the D (6 bases). Germline V gene data show CDR1 as SGHTS and CDR2 as YDEGEE. V was clipped by 0 bases and J by 5 bases, with 14 bases between them. The CDR3 covers 15 residues. The CDR3 nucleotides read TGTGCCAGCAGCTTGGTTGGGGGGCAAGGGACTGAAGCTTTCTTT. Translating gives CASSLVGGQGTEAFF.

This clonotype was counted a few times. The chain uses TRBV20-1 and TRBJ2-3; 14 bases match TRBD2. The V gene end was trimmed by 5 bases and the J gene end by 0 bases; junction bases not matched to a gene: 13. Germline V gene lookup returns CDR1 DFQATT and CDR2 SNEGSKA (reference sequence). The CDR3 runs to 19 residues. In DNA form, the CDR3 reads TGCAGTGCTCTAGCGACTAGCGGGGGGGAGTATACTAGCACAGATACGCAGTATTTT. Its translation is CSALATSGGEYTSTDTQYF.

This clonotype has only a few counts. The rearrangement uses TRBV29-1 and TRBJ1-1, with D unresolved. With 3 bases removed from V and 5 bases from J, the gap between germline ends came to 7 bases. This CDR3 region has 11 residues. Germline assignment: CDR1 SQVTM and CDR2 ANQGSEA. CDR3: CSVDPGTEAFF. CDR3 DNA: TGCAGCGTTGACCCTGGGACTGAAGCTTTCTTT.